These T cell receptor beta chains were read from a single sample in a study of Ad26.COV2.S vaccination and SARS-CoV-2 variants. The repertoire was sequenced with immunoSEQ multiplex PCR; TCRdb's copy has only in-frame clones and lacks some. The sample records 200,000 to 250,000 clones, approximately 90% being singletons. The specimen was peripheral blood, collected in a trial of Ad26.COV2.S vaccine versus placebo. The receptors stem from a person between 18 and 59 years old who received the Ad26.COV2.S COVID-19 vaccine or a placebo. Both conserved end residues are part of each CDR3. The D gene is left open where the match is weak. For some rows the clone size is stated as once, few or many, or as a class when expanded; others skip it.

TRBV19	.	TRBJ2-7	.	TGTGCCAGTGATTCCCTCCGGGACCGTAAGTACTTC	CASDSLRDRKYF
TRBV11-2	.	TRBJ2-5	TRBD2	TGTGCCAGCAGCCGGACTAGCGGGGGGAAGACCCAGTACTTC	CASSRTSGGKTQYF
TRBV15	.	TRBJ1-5	.	TGTGCCACCAGCAGAGATATGGGTAGCAATCAGCCCCAGCATTTT	CATSRDMGSNQPQHF
TRBV6-5	.	TRBJ1-4	TRBD1	TGTGCCAGCAGCCCACAGGGGGCGGTTGAAAAACTGTTTTTT	CASSPQGAVEKLFF
TRBV12-3/TRBV12-4	.	TRBJ2-1	.	TGTGCCAGCAGTCGAACCCAGGGAGAGCAGTTCTTC	CASSRTQGEQFF
TRBV24-1	.	TRBJ1-1	.	TGTGCCACCAGTGACCCCGGAGAAGCTCAGGGAGCTTTCTTT	CATSDPGEAQGAFF
TRBV4-3	.	TRBJ2-7	.	TGCGCCAGCAGCCAAGTGGCGGGGCTAGCAAGCGAGCAGTACTTC	CASSQVAGLASEQYF
TRBV28	.	TRBJ2-7	.	TGTGCCAGCAGTCCCCCAAAGATCCTCTTCCCCTACGAGCAGTACTTC	CASSPPKILFPYEQYF
TRBV27	.	TRBJ2-6	.	TGTGCCAGCGGTTTGAACAAGGCTGGGGCCAACGTCCTGACTTTC	CASGLNKAGANVLTF
TRBV25-1	.	TRBJ2-3	.	TGTGCCAGCAGTGAAAGGCTTGGGAGTACGCAGTATTTT	CASSERLGSTQYF
TRBV27	.	TRBJ2-7	.	TGTGCCAGCGGGCTTGGCGGAGGCTACGAGCAGTACTTC	CASGLGGGYEQYF
TRBV19	.	TRBJ2-1	TRBD1	TGTGCCAGTAGTTCCCGACAGGGGGCTGGTGAGCAGTTCTTC	CASSSRQGAGEQFF
TRBV7-2	.	TRBJ2-6	.	TGTGCCAGCAGCCCGCATAGCGCAGGGCTCCTCTCTGGGGCCAACGTCCTGACTTTC	CASSPHSAGLLSGANVLTF
TRBV10-1	.	TRBJ1-2	.	TGCGCCAGCAGTGGACAGGAGAACTATGGCTACACCTTC	CASSGQENYGYTF
TRBV5-8	.	TRBJ1-4	.	TGTGCCAGCAGCCGAGGCATCACTAATGAAAAACTGTTTTTT	CASSRGITNEKLFF
TRBV6-1	.	TRBJ2-5	TRBD2	TGTGCCAGCAGTGAACGAACAGGGGGGATCCTTTTGACTAGCGGGAGAAAAGAGACCCAGTACTTC	CASSERTGGILLTSGRKETQYF
TRBV3-1/TRBV3-2	few	TRBJ1-3	.	TGTGCCAGCACCACAAGTGGGGGTGGAAACACCATATATTTT	CASTTSGGGNTIYF
TRBV15	.	TRBJ2-5	.	TGTGCCACCAGCAGAGATATGAGACCCGGGGAAGAGACCCAGTACTTC	CATSRDMRPGEETQYF
TRBV4-3	.	TRBJ2-1	.	TGCGCCAGCAGCCAAGGGTACTTAATGAGCTCCTACAATGAGCAGTTCTTC	CASSQGYLMSSYNEQFF
TRBV18	.	TRBJ2-2	.	TGTGCCAGCTCACCCACACCCGTCCATTCCGGGGCCGTCACCGGGGAGCTGTTTTTT	CASSPTPVHSGAVTGELFF
TRBV9	.	TRBJ2-2	.	TGTGCCAGCAGCGTACGAAGAGGGAGTTTTACCGGGGAGCTGTTTTTT	CASSVRRGSFTGELFF
TRBV27	.	TRBJ1-5	TRBD1	TGTGCCAGCAGTCCCCAAGACAGGGCTTCAGGGCAGCCCCAGCATTTT	CASSPQDRASGQPQHF
TRBV7-2	.	TRBJ2-1	TRBD2	TGTGCCAGCAGCTCTAGCGGGGGGGGTTACAATGAGCAGTTCTTC	CASSSSGGGYNEQFF
TRBV2	.	TRBJ2-1	TRBD1	TGTGCCAGCAGTGAATTTAGGACAGGGAATAAGGGTGAGCAGTTCTTC	CASSEFRTGNKGEQFF
TRBV5-8	.	TRBJ1-1	.	TGTGCCAGCAGCCTCGGAACGGTACCGAACACTGAAGCTTTCTTT	CASSLGTVPNTEAFF
TRBV29-1	.	TRBJ2-1	.	TGCAGCGCCACGACAGGACCTAATGAGCAGTTCTTC	CSATTGPNEQFF
TRBV11-2	.	TRBJ2-3	.	TGTGCCAGCAGCTTGGACGGGTGGCTAGCGCAGAGCACAGATACGCAGTATTTT	CASSLDGWLAQSTDTQYF
TRBV30	.	TRBJ1-4	TRBD1	TGTGCCTGGAGCCCTTCCCGGACAGGTGAAAAACTGTTTTTT	CAWSPSRTGEKLFF
TRBV30	.	TRBJ2-5	.	TGTGCCTGGAGTCCCTCGGTACAGACCCAGTACTTC	CAWSPSVQTQYF
TRBV29-1	.	TRBJ1-1	.	TGCAGCGTTCACTTCCGGGACCCGGGGTCAGCTTTCTTT	CSVHFRDPGSAFF
TRBV24-1	.	TRBJ1-1	.	TGTGCCACCAGTGATTTAAATCAGAAAGCTTTCTTT	CATSDLNQKAFF
TRBV12-3/TRBV12-4	.	TRBJ1-2	.	TGTGCCAGCAGTTTGCGGGACCACTATGGCTACACCTTC	CASSLRDHYGYTF
TRBV18	.	TRBJ1-1	TRBD1	TGTGCCAGCTCACCGGGGACAGGCTACACTGAAGCTTTCTTT	CASSPGTGYTEAFF
TRBV18	.	TRBJ1-1	TRBD1	TGTGCCAGCTCACTTACTCCGGGACAGAGGAACACTGAAGCTTTCTTT	CASSLTPGQRNTEAFF
TRBV28	few	TRBJ1-1	.	TGTGCCAGCAGTAATGAAGCTTTCTTT	CASSNEAFF
TRBV6-5	.	TRBJ2-1	TRBD1	TGTGCCAGCAGCACCCAGGGACAGATCTACAATGAGCAGTTCTTC	CASSTQGQIYNEQFF
TRBV11-2	.	TRBJ2-1	.	TGTGCCAGCAGCTTAGCGGGCCGCTCCTACAATGAGCAGTTCTTC	CASSLAGRSYNEQFF
TRBV7-2	.	TRBJ1-2	.	TGTGCCAGCAGCTTAGCGGGAACAGAAGAGCGTTATGGCTACACCTTC	CASSLAGTEERYGYTF
TRBV4-1	.	TRBJ1-4	.	TGCGCCAGCAGCCAAGGGCCCCGCTCTCGACGGCAGTCGGGGTCTAAACTGTTTTTT	CASSQGPRSRRQSGSKLFF
TRBV6-2/TRBV6-3	.	TRBJ1-1	TRBD1	TGTGCCAGCAGTATACAGGGGGCTGAAGCTTTCTTT	CASSIQGAEAFF